This T cell receptor (beta chain) was identified in a study of cytomegalovirus exposure and HLA in healthy donors. PCR primers comprised 60 Vbeta and 13 Jbeta primers. Data came from immunoSEQ multiplex PCR; TCRdb stores just in-frame clones and leaves some out. This table holds 99,000 or so clones, 75% to 80% found once. Sequencing was carried out using PBMCs. The source is a man aged 60 to 75 in good health and CMV-seropositive.

CDR3 amino acids: CASSLGGQNPYGYTF. In DNA form, the CDR3 reads TGTGCCAGCAGCTTGGGGGGACAGAACCCCTATGGCTACACCTTC. This chain joins TRBV7-9 and TRBJ1-2, with 7 bases that match TRBD1. The germline V gene has CDR1 SEHNR and CDR2 FQNEAQ (reference sequence). This CDR3 has 15 amino acids. V dropped 3 bases and J dropped 4; count of bases not matched to a gene: 8.